This TCR beta chain appears in the sequencing data of a study of post-analysis software for immune sequencing data. On this clonotype: Its antigen is currently unknown.

Study conclusions and caveats: Included in a set of about 5 TRBV segments more frequent in patients than controls were TRBV5-6, TRBV5-1 and TRBV20-1. Comparison with controls showed significantly lower normalized Chao1 diversity in multiple sclerosis patients. Same-batch samples co-clustered strongly by F measure.

Tagging with unique molecular identifiers was a feature of the TCR beta cDNA libraries. TCRdb passed the PCR reads through MiXCR, listing each CDR3 protein once. This sample yields approximately 570,000 distinct CDR3 sequences, of which 40% to 50% are seen a single time; around 1.7% belongs to the top ten. The CDR3 loop spans 14 amino acids. CDR1 is ENHRY, CDR2 SYGVKD, per germline. Trimming at V came to 4 bases and at J to 2 bases, leaving 2 bases not matched to a gene. The receptor's source is a girl between 5 and 17 years old with multiple sclerosis. The chain is built from TRBV10-3 and TRBJ2-1, with 7 bases aligning to TRBD1. Sample: blood. CDR3 sequence (DNA): TGTGCCATCAGTGCAGGGACAGCCTACAATGAGCAGTTCTTC. This encodes CAISAGTAYNEQFF.